This T cell receptor beta chain was identified during a study of molecular identifiers for immune sequencing clone quantification. Overall study: Naive CD8 RNA (approximately 20,000 or 100,000 cells) was divided into five aliquots, with four sequenced.

In germline, CDR1 is SGHAT, CDR2 FQNNGV. The CDR3 extends over 16 amino acids. Trimming stripped 5 bases from V and 6 bases from J, with 20 bases between. Previously described methods and listed TCR primers produced bulk TCR libraries. From the PCR reads, TCRdb called clonotypes with MiXCR, one entry per CDR3 protein. The table records over 90,000 distinct CDR3 sequences, about 35% of them present only once. This clonotype has a handful of counts. The source material was naive CD8+ T cells from blood, with Jurkat cell RNA spiked in. Subset meaning: FACS-sorted CD8+CD4-CCR7+CD45RA+ naive T cells. The receptor's source is a human donor in good health. Some libraries in this study had Jurkat cell RNA spiked in. J is TRBJ1-5 and V is TRBV11-2; D might be TRBD1 (5 bases). The CDR3 spells CASSQGGSLGVQPQHF. The CDR3 DNA reads TGTGCCAGCAGCCAAGGAGGCTCGTTGGGGGTTCAGCCCCAGCATTTT.